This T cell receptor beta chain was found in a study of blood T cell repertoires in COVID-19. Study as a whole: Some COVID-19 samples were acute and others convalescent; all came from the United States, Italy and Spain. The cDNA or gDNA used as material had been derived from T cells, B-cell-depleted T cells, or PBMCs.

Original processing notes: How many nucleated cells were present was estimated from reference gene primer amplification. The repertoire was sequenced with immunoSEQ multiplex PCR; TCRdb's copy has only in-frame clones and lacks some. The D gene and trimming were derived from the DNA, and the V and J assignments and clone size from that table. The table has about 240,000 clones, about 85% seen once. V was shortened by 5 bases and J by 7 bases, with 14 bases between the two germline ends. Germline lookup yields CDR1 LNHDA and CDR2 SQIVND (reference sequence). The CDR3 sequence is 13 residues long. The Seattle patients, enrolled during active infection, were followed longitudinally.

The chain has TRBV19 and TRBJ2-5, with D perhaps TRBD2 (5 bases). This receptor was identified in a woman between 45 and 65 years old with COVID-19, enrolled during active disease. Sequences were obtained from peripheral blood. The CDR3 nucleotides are TGTGCCAGTAGTCCCCGGCTCGAGGGGACCCAGTACTTC. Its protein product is CASSPRLEGTQYF.